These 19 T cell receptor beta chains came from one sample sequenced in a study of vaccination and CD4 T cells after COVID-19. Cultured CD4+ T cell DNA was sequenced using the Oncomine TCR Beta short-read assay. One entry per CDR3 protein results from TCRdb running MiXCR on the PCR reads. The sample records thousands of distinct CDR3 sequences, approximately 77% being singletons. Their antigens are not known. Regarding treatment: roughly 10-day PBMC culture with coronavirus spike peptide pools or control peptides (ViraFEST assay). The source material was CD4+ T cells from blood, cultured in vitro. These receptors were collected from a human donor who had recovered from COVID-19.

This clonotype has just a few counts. CDR3 loop: CASDQGYYQPQHF. CDR3 coding DNA: TGTGCCAGTGATCAGGGATACTATCAGCCCCAGCATTTT. V is TRBV19 and J is TRBJ1-5; TRBD1 is a possible D gene (5 bases). CDR1 and CDR2 from the germline V gene are LNHDA and SQIVND (reference sequence). Trimming stripped 8 bases from V and 5 bases from J, with 13 bases between. This CDR3 has 13 residues.

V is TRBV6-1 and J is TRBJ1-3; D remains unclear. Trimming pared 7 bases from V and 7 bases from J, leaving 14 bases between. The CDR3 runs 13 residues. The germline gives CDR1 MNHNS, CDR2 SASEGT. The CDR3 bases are TGTGCCAGCAAGGTGAGCAGCGAGAACACCATATATTTT. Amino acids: CASKVSSENTIYF.

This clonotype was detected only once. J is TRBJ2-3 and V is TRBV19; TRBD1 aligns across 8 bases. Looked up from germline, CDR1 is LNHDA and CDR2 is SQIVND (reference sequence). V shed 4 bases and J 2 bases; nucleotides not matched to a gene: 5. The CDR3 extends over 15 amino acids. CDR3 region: CASSTQGVFTDTQYF. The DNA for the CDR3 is TGTGCCAGTAGTACACAGGGGGTGTTCACAGATACGCAGTATTTT.

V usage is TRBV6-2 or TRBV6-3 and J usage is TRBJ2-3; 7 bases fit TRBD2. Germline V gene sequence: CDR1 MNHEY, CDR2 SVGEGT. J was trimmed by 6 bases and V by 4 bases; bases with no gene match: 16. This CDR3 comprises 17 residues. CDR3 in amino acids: CASSFGGGGLVADTQYF. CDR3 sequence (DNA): TGTGCCAGCAGTTTTGGGGGTGGAGGACTAGTGGCGGATACGCAGTATTTT.

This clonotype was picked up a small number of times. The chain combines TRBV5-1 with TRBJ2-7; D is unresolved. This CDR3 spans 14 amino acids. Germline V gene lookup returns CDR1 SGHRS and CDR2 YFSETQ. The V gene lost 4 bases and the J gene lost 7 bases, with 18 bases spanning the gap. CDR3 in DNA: TGCGCCAGCAGCCAATGGGGAAGCAGCTCAGAGCAGTACTTC. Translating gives CASSQWGSSSEQYF.

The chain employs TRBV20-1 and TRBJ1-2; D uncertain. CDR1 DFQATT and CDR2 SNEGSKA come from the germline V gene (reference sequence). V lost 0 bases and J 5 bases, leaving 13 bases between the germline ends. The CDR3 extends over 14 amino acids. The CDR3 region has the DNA TGCAGTGCTAGAGATCGTCGGCAGCTATATGGCTACACCTTC. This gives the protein CSARDRRQLYGYTF.

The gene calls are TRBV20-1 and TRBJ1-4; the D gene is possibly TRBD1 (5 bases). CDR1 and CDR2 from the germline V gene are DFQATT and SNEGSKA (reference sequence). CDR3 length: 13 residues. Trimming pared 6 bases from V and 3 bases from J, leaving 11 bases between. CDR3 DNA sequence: TGCAGTGCCGCCCAGGGTCCTAATGAAAAACTGTTTTTT. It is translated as CSAAQGPNEKLFF.

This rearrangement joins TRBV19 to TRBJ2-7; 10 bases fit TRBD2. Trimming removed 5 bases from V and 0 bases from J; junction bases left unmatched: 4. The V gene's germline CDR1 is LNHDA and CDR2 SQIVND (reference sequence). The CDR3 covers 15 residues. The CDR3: CASSSGTSDSYEQYF. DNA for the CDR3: TGTGCCAGTAGTTCTGGGACTAGCGACTCCTACGAGCAGTACTTC.

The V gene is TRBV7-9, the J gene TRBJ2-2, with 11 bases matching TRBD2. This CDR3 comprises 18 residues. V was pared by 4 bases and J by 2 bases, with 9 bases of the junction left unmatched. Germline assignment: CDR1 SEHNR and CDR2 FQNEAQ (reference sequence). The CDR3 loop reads CASSSPPGTSGNTGELFF. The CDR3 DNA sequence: TGTGCCAGCAGCTCCCCGCCCGGGACTAGCGGTAACACCGGGGAGCTGTTTTTT. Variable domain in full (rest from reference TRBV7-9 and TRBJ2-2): DTGVSQNPRHKITKRGQNVTFRCDPISEHNRLYWYRQTLGQGPEFLTYFQNEAQLEKSRLLSDRFSAERPKGSFSTLEIQRTEQGDSAMYLCASSSPPGTSGNTGELFFGEGSRLTVL.

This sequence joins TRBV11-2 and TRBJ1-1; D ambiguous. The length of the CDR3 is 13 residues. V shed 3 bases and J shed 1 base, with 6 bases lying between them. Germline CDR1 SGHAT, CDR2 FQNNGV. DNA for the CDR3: TGTGCCAGCAGCTTTACTTCGAACACTGAAGCTTTCTTT. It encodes CASSFTSNTEAFF.

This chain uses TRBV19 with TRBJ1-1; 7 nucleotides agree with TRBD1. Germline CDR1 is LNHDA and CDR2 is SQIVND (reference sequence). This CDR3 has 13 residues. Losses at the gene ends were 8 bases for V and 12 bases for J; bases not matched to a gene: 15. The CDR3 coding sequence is TGTGCCAGTGAAAAGAATGACAGGGTGGAAACTTTCTTT. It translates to CASEKNDRVETFF.

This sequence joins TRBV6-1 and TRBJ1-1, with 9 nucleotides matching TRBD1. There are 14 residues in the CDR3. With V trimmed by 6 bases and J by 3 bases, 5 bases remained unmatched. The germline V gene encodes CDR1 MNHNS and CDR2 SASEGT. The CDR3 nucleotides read TGTGCCAGCAGATGGACAGGGGAGTACACTGAAGCTTTCTTT. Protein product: CASRWTGEYTEAFF.

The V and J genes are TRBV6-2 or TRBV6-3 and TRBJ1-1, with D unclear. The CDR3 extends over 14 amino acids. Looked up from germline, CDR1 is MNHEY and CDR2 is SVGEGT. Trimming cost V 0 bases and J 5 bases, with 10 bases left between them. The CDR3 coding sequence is TGTGCCAGCAGTTACTCGGCGGGTTGGACTGAAGCTTTCTTT. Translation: CASSYSAGWTEAFF.

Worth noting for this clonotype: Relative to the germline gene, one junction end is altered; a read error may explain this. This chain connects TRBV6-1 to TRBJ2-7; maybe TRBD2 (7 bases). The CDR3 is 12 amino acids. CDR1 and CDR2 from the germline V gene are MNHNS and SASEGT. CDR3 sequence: CAATGGGSGYNF. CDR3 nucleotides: TGTGCCGCGACTGGGGGGGGCTCGGGGTACAACTTC.

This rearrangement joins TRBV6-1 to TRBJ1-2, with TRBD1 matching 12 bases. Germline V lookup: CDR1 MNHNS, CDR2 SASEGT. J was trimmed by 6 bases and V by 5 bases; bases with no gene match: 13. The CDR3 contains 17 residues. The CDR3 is CASSPPGQGAGYHGYTF. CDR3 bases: TGTGCCAGCAGTCCGCCGGGACAGGGGGCTGGGTACCATGGCTACACCTTC.

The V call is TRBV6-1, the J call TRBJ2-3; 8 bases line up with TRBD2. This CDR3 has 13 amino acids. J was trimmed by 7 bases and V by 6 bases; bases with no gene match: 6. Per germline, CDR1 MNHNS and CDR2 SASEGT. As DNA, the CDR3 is TGTGCCAGCAGACCCGGGGGGGCCTATACGCAGTATTTT. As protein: CASRPGGAYTQYF.

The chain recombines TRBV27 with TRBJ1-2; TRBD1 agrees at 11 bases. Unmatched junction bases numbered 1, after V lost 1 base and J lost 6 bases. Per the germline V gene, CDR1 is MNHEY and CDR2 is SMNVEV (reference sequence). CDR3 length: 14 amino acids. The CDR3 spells CASSLLDRGHGYTF. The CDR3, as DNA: TGTGCCAGCAGTTTATTGGACAGGGGGCATGGCTACACCTTC.

Here the CDR3 reads CSAPGQTDYGYTF. DNA of the CDR3: TGCAGTGCTCCCGGGCAGACAGACTATGGCTACACCTTC. The rearrangement uses TRBV20-1 and TRBJ1-2; maybe TRBD1 (5 bases). CDR3 length: 13 residues. V was cut by 5 bases and J by 3 bases, with 13 bases left in between. In germline, CDR1 is DFQATT, CDR2 SNEGSKA (reference sequence).

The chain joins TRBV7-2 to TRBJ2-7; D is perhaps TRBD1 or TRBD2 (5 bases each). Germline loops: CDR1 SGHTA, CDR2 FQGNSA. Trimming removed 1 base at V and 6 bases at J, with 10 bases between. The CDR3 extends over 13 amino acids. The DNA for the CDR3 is TGTGCCAGCAGCTTAGTAGAGGGGCTCGAGCAGTACTTC. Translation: CASSLVEGLEQYF.